The following is a T cell receptor beta chain sequence with its context. Antigen unknown. The sample belongs to a study of cytomegalovirus exposure and HLA in healthy donors. PCR used 60 Vbeta primers and 13 Jbeta primers. Only in-frame clones appear in the TCRdb table, and some are missing; sequencing was by immunoSEQ multiplex PCR. This sample carries around 110,000 clones, 73% of them seen once, and the ten largest clones take 7.8%. Germline-derived CDR1 and CDR2 are SGHTA and FQGNSA. The V end lost 1 base, the J end lost 2 bases, and 8 bases lay between the germline ends. This CDR3 is 14 amino acids long. Overall study results and limits: Rates of TCR association differed by HLA locus in a later analysis, with DRB1 highest and HLA-C lowest. Per a later analysis, 15,000 to 20,000 TCR beta sequences showed association with HLA alleles at 0.05 false discovery rate.

This chain uses TRBV7-2 with TRBJ2-5; no clear D gene. The source material was PBMCs. The receptor was isolated from a man aged 25-40 years in good health and CMV-seronegative. Here the CDR3 DNA reads TGTGCCAGCAGCTTAGAGCCGAGACAAGAGACCCAGTACTTC. Its protein is CASSLEPRQETQYF.